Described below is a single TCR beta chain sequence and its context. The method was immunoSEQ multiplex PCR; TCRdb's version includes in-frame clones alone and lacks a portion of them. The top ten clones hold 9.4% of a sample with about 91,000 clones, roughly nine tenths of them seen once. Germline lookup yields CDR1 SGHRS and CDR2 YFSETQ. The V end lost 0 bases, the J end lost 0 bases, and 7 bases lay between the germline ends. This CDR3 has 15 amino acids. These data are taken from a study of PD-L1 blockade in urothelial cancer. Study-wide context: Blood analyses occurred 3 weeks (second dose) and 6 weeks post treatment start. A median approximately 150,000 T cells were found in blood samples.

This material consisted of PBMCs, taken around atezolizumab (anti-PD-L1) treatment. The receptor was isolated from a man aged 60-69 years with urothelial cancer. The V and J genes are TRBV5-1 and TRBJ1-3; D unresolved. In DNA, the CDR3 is TGCGCCAGCAGCTTGGTGGGCCTCTCTGGAAACACCATATATTTT. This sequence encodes CASSLVGLSGNTIYF.